One sample yielded the 30 T cell receptor beta chains listed below, sequenced in a study of regulatory T cells in long-lasting Graves disease. This sample's time point: persistent/refractory GD, antithyroid drugs over 5 years with positive TRAb. The TCR library used RNA extracted from PBMCs. Library construction for TCR beta used iRepertoire HTBI primers and Arm-PCR of CDR3 regions. TCRdb fed the multiplex PCR reads into MiXCR, producing one record per CDR3 protein. The sample lists 300,000 to 500,000 distinct CDR3 sequences, around 21% seen once, with around 21% in the top ten. The specimen comprised peripheral blood mononuclear cells (PBMCs), sampled when the disease was refractory, from a patient treated with antithyroid drugs. These TCRs come from a female donor with Graves disease.

This clonotype was seen a handful of times. The gene calls are TRBV5-4 and TRBJ2-1; D unclear. Trimming removed 5 bases from V and 6 bases from J, with 18 bases in between. The CDR3 has 15 amino acids. Germline V gene sequence: CDR1 SGHNT, CDR2 YYREEE (reference sequence). CDR3 sequence: CASRGSESIVNEQFF. CDR3 nucleotide sequence: TGTGCCAGCAGAGGAAGTGAATCGATCGTCAATGAGCAGTTCTTC.

This clonotype showed up many times. The chain employs TRBV11-1 and TRBJ1-2; 7 nucleotides match TRBD1. From germline, CDR1 is SGHAT and CDR2 FQDESV (reference sequence). The V and J ends lost 5 bases and 6 bases, in that order; junction bases with no gene match: 12. This CDR3 has 15 amino acids. CDR3 amino acids: CASSLEDRRANGYTF. CDR3 sequence (DNA): TGTGCCAGCAGCCTGGAGGACAGGAGAGCAAATGGCTACACCTTC.

The V call is TRBV20-1, the J call TRBJ2-7, with D possibly TRBD1 on 6 matching bases. The CDR3 totals 14 residues. V lost 3 bases, J lost 0 bases, and 12 bases lay in between. CDR1 is DFQATT, CDR2 SNEGSKA, per germline (reference sequence). The CDR3 loop reads CSASFQGRSYEQYF. CDR3 coding DNA: TGCAGTGCTAGTTTTCAGGGGCGCTCCTACGAGCAGTACTTC.

The chain combines TRBV20-1 with TRBJ2-7, with TRBD1 identical over 7 bases. The germline V gene encodes CDR1 DFQATT and CDR2 SNEGSKA (reference sequence). This CDR3 has 15 amino acids. V gave up 1 base and J gave up 5 bases; unmatched junction bases: 11. Here the CDR3 DNA reads TGCAGTGCTAGAGCAGACAGGGAGCAAAACAACGAGCAGTACTTC. It yields the protein CSARADREQNNEQYF.

This chain links TRBV3-1 with TRBJ2-7; 8 bases fit TRBD2. There are 16 residues in the CDR3. Germline V CDR1 and CDR2: LGHDT, YNNKEL (reference sequence). The V and J ends lost 0 bases and 4 bases, in that order; junction bases with no gene match: 8. This CDR3 reads CASSQDLVAGIYEQYF. The DNA for the CDR3 is TGTGCCAGCAGCCAAGATTTGGTAGCGGGAATATACGAGCAGTACTTC.

The table lists this clonotype with many counts. The chain links TRBV28 to TRBJ2-2; weak D call: TRBD2 (6 bases). Germline V lookup: CDR1 MDHEN, CDR2 SYDVKM. The V end was cut by 5 bases, the J end by 6 bases, with 25 bases between. The CDR3 contains 18 residues. The chain's CDR3 is CASSRTLPNRERAGELFF. DNA of the CDR3: TGTGCCAGCAGTAGGACACTTCCGAACCGGGAGCGGGCCGGGGAGCTGTTTTTT. Based on the CDR3 plus reference TRBV28 and TRBJ2-2, the full variable domain is DVKVTQSSRYLVKRTGEKVFLECVQDMDHENMFWYRQDPGLGLRLIYFSYDVKMKEKGDIPEGYSVSREKKERFSLILESASTNQTSMYLCASSRTLPNRERAGELFFGEGSRLTVL.

The chain uses TRBV27 and TRBJ2-2; D ambiguous. The CDR3 contains 14 residues. CDR1 is MNHEY, CDR2 SMNVEV, per germline (reference sequence). With 1 base removed from V and 1 base from J, the gap between germline ends came to 4 bases. This CDR3 is CASSLLLNTGELFF. DNA of the CDR3: TGTGCCAGCAGTTTATTGCTGAACACCGGGGAGCTGTTTTTT.

In this sample, this clonotype turned up many times. The chain recombines TRBV6-2 or TRBV6-3 with TRBJ2-7, with TRBD2 matching 8 bases. This CDR3 comprises 15 residues. The germline V gene has CDR1 MNHEY and CDR2 SVGEGT. The V and J ends lost 7 bases and 3 bases, in that order; junction bases with no gene match: 11. CDR3 protein: CASNFVAGLDYEQYF. DNA of the CDR3: TGTGCCAGCAATTTTGTAGCGGGGCTAGACTACGAGCAGTACTTC.

At least ten counts were recorded for this clonotype. The chain joins TRBV9 to TRBJ2-5; 7 bases line up with TRBD2. CDR1 and CDR2 from the germline V gene are SGDLS and YYNGEE. Trimming at V came to 2 bases and at J to 3 bases, leaving 4 bases not matched to a gene. The CDR3 sequence is 14 residues long. The CDR3 reads CASSVGTKEETQYF. CDR3 coding DNA: TGTGCCAGCAGCGTCGGGACTAAAGAAGAGACCCAGTACTTC.

This clonotype was detected a few times. The genes are TRBV18 and TRBJ2-7; no reliable D call. The V end lost 0 bases, the J end lost 6 bases, and 12 bases lay between the germline ends. CDR3 length equals 14 residues. CDR1 is KGHSH, CDR2 LQKENI, per germline. This CDR3 is CASSPPNPVSEQYF. In DNA, the CDR3 is TGTGCCAGCTCACCACCGAACCCCGTATCCGAGCAGTACTTC.

This chain connects TRBV7-3 to TRBJ2-1; D is unclear. V was pared by 2 bases and J by 7 bases, with 9 bases between. The CDR3 sequence is 13 residues long. CDR1 is SGHTA and CDR2 is FQGTGA in the germline V gene. This CDR3 is CASSLGGGNEQFF. In DNA, the CDR3 is TGTGCCAGCAGCTTAGGTGGTGGGAATGAGCAGTTCTTC.

This clonotype has more than one count but fewer than ten. The CDR3 here is CASSGAYSYEQYF. Written as DNA, the CDR3 is TGTGCCAGCAGTGGGGCCTACTCCTACGAGCAGTACTTC. The chain has TRBV12-3 or TRBV12-4 and TRBJ2-7; TRBD1 is a possible D gene (5 bases). V lost 5 bases and J lost 0, with 8 bases in between. The CDR3 length is 13 residues.

The gene calls are TRBV29-1 and TRBJ1-2, with D maybe TRBD1 (5 bases). CDR1 and CDR2 (germline): SQVTM, ANQGSEA. CDR3 length equals 14 residues. Trimming removed 3 bases from V and 8 bases from J, with 19 bases in between. The CDR3 DNA follows: TGCAGCGTTGACCGGCAGATGGGGGGGTACGGCTACACCTTC. Encoded protein: CSVDRQMGGYGYTF.

The sample holds a few counts of this clonotype. The rearrangement links TRBV3-1 to TRBJ2-7; 8 bases match TRBD2. The V segment lost 4 bases and the J segment 0 bases; nucleotides outside the gene matches: 17. Germline CDR1 and CDR2: LGHDT and YNNKEL (reference sequence). CDR3 size: 19 residues. The CDR3 bases are TGTGCCAGCAGCCCACGGGCGTCTAGCGGGTTTTATAGCTCCTACGAGCAGTACTTC. Protein product: CASSPRASSGFYSSYEQYF.

This clonotype was found many times. This sequence joins TRBV28 and TRBJ2-7; 15 nucleotides align to TRBD2. The CDR3 is 13 amino acids. Germline V gene data show CDR1 as MDHEN and CDR2 as SYDVKM. J lost 6 bases, V lost 11 bases, and 5 bases had no gene match. The CDR3 here is CAARTSGRGEQYF. CDR3 bases: TGTGCCGCCAGGACTAGCGGGAGGGGCGAGCAGTACTTC.

This clonotype appeared many times. The chain links TRBV2 to TRBJ2-7, with D tentatively TRBD1 (5 bases). CDR3 length: 15 amino acids. In germline, CDR1 is SNHLY, CDR2 FYNNEI. The germline V and J ends were trimmed by 4 bases and 2 bases, with 15 bases remaining between them. The CDR3 sequence: CASSGGRPNAYEQYF. In nucleotides, the CDR3 is TGTGCCAGCAGTGGGGGCAGGCCCAACGCCTACGAGCAGTACTTC. The whole variable domain, remainder taken from reference TRBV2 and TRBJ2-7, is EPEVTQTPSHQVTQMGQEVILRCVPISNHLYFYWYRQILGQKVEFLVSFYNNEISEKSEIFDDQFSVERPDGSNFTLKIRSTKLEDSAMYFCASSGGRPNAYEQYFGPGTRLTVT.

The rearrangement joins TRBV5-6 to TRBJ2-5, with D possibly matching TRBD2 (5 bases). The germline CDR1 and CDR2 sequences are SGHDT and YYEEEE. V gave up 2 bases and J gave up 5 bases, with 16 bases separating them. CDR3 length: 15 amino acids. The CDR3 region has the DNA TGTGCCAGCAGCTTCTTATTCGGGGTCGGGGAGACCCAGTACTTC. As protein: CASSFLFGVGETQYF.

This chain uses TRBV11-3 with TRBJ2-6; 10 bases fit TRBD1. CDR3 length: 18 amino acids. The junction had 9 bases not matched to a gene; V was cut back by 5 bases and J by 2 bases. Germline-derived CDR1 and CDR2 are SGHNT and YENEEA. This chain's CDR3 is CASSPGTGVKAGANVLTF. In nucleotides, the CDR3 is TGTGCCAGCAGCCCCGGGACAGGGGTAAAGGCTGGGGCCAACGTCCTGACTTTC.

V usage is TRBV25-1 and J usage is TRBJ1-1, with D possibly being TRBD1 (5 bases). Germline V gives CDR1 MGHDK, CDR2 SYGVNS. The CDR3 has 13 amino acids. V gave up 8 bases and J gave up 0 bases, with 10 bases separating them. CDR3 amino acids: CASVGQMNTEAFF. The CDR3 DNA reads TGTGCCAGCGTTGGACAAATGAACACTGAAGCTTTCTTT.

In this sample, this clonotype turned up many times. The chain joins TRBV12-3 or TRBV12-4 to TRBJ1-2, with a weak D call TRBD1 (5 bases). V gave up 3 bases and J gave up 4 bases, with 12 bases separating them. The CDR3 contains 14 residues. The CDR3 DNA is TGTGCCAGCAGTTTCTCCAGGGATGGCTATGGCTACACCTTC. Residues: CASSFSRDGYGYTF.

At least ten counts were recorded for this clonotype. The chain uses TRBV2 and TRBJ2-7; 9 bases match TRBD2. V lost 5 bases and J lost 2; bases outside the gene matches: 4. There are 14 residues in the CDR3. Per germline, CDR1 SNHLY and CDR2 FYNNEI. As DNA, the CDR3 is TGTGCCAGCAGTCCGACTAGCGGACCCTACGAGCAGTACTTC. Amino acid sequence: CASSPTSGPYEQYF.

In its sample, this clonotype was seen many times. V usage is TRBV20-1 and J usage is TRBJ2-7; no definite D call. The CDR3 covers 11 residues. Germline V gene sequence: CDR1 DFQATT, CDR2 SNEGSKA (reference sequence). V dropped 2 bases and J dropped 5 bases, with 7 bases sitting between them. The CDR3 nucleotides read TGCAGTGCTAGACAGGAGAACGAGCAGTACTTC. The encoded protein is CSARQENEQYF.

This clonotype has at least ten counts. The CDR3 reads CASSFQPTDQPQHF. In nucleotides, the CDR3 is TGTGCCAGCAGCTTCCAGCCTACAGATCAGCCCCAGCATTTT. This chain connects TRBV7-8 to TRBJ1-5; no reliable D call. V shed 3 bases and J shed 5 bases, with 11 bases lying between them. CDR1 is SGHVS and CDR2 is FQNEAQ in the germline V gene. The CDR3 has 14 residues.

The chain has TRBV28 and TRBJ2-2; D gene ambiguous. Trimming removed 5 bases from V and 4 bases from J, with 14 bases in between. Germline lookup yields CDR1 MDHEN and CDR2 SYDVKM. The CDR3 loop spans 15 amino acids. The CDR3 DNA sequence: TGTGCCAGCAGTGAGACGAGTGCCGGCACCGGGGAGCTGTTTTTT. Translating it yields CASSETSAGTGELFF.

As concerns this clonotype: At one of its ends the junction is not consistent with the germline gene, which may arise from a read error. V gene TRBV19 combines with J gene TRBJ1-1; D is unclear. This CDR3 is 13 amino acids long. CDR1 is LNHDA and CDR2 is SQIVND in the germline V gene (reference sequence). The DNA of the CDR3 is TGTGCCAGCCGAGGGCGAGGGAACACTGAGGCTTTCTTT. It encodes CASRGRGNTEAFF.

The rearrangement uses TRBV24-1 and TRBJ2-5; a weak D match, TRBD2 (5 bases). The tail of the sequence fits TRBJ2-1 better, so the J call may be wrong. Germline V lookup: CDR1 KGHDR, CDR2 SFDVKD. This CDR3 has 16 amino acids. CDR3: CATSDTPEESYNEQFF. For the CDR3, the DNA is TGTGCCACCAGTGATACCCCGGAGGAATCCTACAATGAGCAGTTCTTC.

The count of this clonotype is one. The V gene is TRBV6-6, the J gene TRBJ2-5, with D maybe TRBD1 (6 bases). V lost 0 bases and J lost 4, with 9 bases in between. CDR3 length: 14 residues. Germline V gene data show CDR1 as MNHNY and CDR2 as SVGAGI (reference sequence). CDR3 in DNA: TGTGCCAGCAGTTACTCGGACAGTGGAGAGACCCAGTACTTC. Residues: CASSYSDSGETQYF.

This clonotype was seen a handful of times. The chain links TRBV5-1 to TRBJ2-2; 7 positions agree with TRBD1. Germline CDR1 SGHRS, CDR2 YFSETQ. J gave up 0 bases and V 6 bases, and 2 bases lay outside the gene matches. The CDR3 extends over 14 amino acids. This CDR3 reads CASNGQANTGELFF. The DNA of the CDR3 is TGCGCCAGCAACGGACAGGCGAACACCGGGGAGCTGTTTTTT.

A few counts support this clonotype. This chain connects TRBV11-3 to TRBJ1-1; D is unresolved. The V gene's germline CDR1 is SGHNT and CDR2 YENEEA. The CDR3 has 12 residues. The germline V and J ends were trimmed by 3 bases and 10 bases, with 12 bases remaining between them. CDR3 bases: TGTGCCAGCAGCTTGACGAGTAAGTCAGCTTTCTTT. Protein product: CASSLTSKSAFF.

The V call is TRBV9, the J call TRBJ2-7; D perhaps matches TRBD1 (6 bases). V shed 7 bases and J shed 0 bases, with 29 bases lying between them. CDR3 length equals 19 residues. Germline CDR1 SGDLS, CDR2 YYNGEE. The CDR3 nucleotides read TGTGCCAGCTCACCGGCAGGGGCCACCCACGCCACTTACTCCTACGAGCAGTACTTC. It encodes CASSPAGATHATYSYEQYF.